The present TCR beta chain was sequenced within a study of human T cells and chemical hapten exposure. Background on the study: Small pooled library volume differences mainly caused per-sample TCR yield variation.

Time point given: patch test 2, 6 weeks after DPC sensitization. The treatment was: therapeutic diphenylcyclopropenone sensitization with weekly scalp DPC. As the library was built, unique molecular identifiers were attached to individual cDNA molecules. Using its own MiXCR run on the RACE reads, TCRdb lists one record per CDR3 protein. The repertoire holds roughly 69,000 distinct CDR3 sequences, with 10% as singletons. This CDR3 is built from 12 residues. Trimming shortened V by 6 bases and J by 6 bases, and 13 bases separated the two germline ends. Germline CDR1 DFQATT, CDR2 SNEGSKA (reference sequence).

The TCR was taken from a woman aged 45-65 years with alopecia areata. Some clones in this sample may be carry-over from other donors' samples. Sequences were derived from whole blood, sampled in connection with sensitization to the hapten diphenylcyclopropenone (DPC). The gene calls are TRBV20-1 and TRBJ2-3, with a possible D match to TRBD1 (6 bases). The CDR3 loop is CSATLQGDTQYF. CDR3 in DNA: TGCAGTGCAACTCTACAGGGCGATACGCAGTATTTT.